Shown below are 16 T cell receptor beta chains from a single sample sequenced in a study of blood T cell repertoires in COVID-19. Using immunoSEQ multiplex PCR, the repertoire was profiled, and TCRdb retains in-frame clones only, with some absent. The data show 310,000 or so clones, about 83% seen once. Specimen: peripheral blood. Receptor source: a woman aged 50 to 65 with acute or convalescent COVID-19.

The sample holds one count of this clone. The chain is built from TRBV9 and TRBJ2-3; 12 bases align to TRBD2. From germline, CDR1 is SGDLS and CDR2 YYNGEE. V dropped 0 bases and J dropped 6; count of bases not matched to a gene: 11. The CDR3 spans 18 residues. CDR3 nucleotides: TGTGCCAGCAGCGTAGGACTAGCGGGAGATCCGGGGGTGGATACGCAGTATTTT. Its protein product is CASSVGLAGDPGVDTQYF.

The V call is TRBV2, the J call TRBJ1-5; 7 nucleotides agree with TRBD1. V was pared by 6 bases and J by 3 bases, with 8 bases of the junction left unmatched. Germline lookup yields CDR1 SNHLY and CDR2 FYNNEI. This CDR3 has 15 amino acids. The CDR3 protein is CASRNRGGDNQPQHF. CDR3 bases: TGTGCCAGCAGAAACAGGGGAGGTGACAATCAGCCCCAGCATTTT.

Note on this clone: Other DNA sequences of this sample code for an identical CDR3. This rearrangement joins TRBV5-1 to TRBJ2-1; no reliable D call. Germline values: CDR1 SGHRS, CDR2 YFSETQ. The CDR3 has 12 amino acids. V lost 0 bases to trimming and J lost 9 bases, with 7 bases between them. The CDR3 is CASSLAVSEQFF. The CDR3 DNA reads TGCGCCAGCAGCTTGGCGGTAAGTGAGCAGTTCTTC.

This chain links TRBV11-3 with TRBJ2-5; D is perhaps TRBD1 (5 bases). Germline CDR1 SGHNT, CDR2 YENEEA. The CDR3 runs 13 residues. The V and J ends lost 1 base and 3 bases respectively, with 6 bases between them. The CDR3 loop is CASSLGQKETQYF. CDR3 coding DNA: TGTGCCAGCAGCTTAGGACAGAAAGAGACCCAGTACTTC.

This rearrangement joins TRBV7-3 to TRBJ1-6; 8 bases agree with TRBD1. V lost 3 bases, J lost 9 bases, and 4 bases stayed unmatched. From germline, CDR1 is SGHTA and CDR2 FQGTGA. This CDR3 has 14 residues. CDR3 DNA sequence: TGTGCCAGCAGCTTGGACAGGGAGACTTCACCCCTCCACTTT. This sequence encodes CASSLDRETSPLHF.

The rearrangement joins TRBV21-1 to TRBJ2-1; TRBD2 was called by the table and not checked on the DNA. TRBV21-1 is a listed pseudogene. This CDR3 has 16 residues. For the CDR3, the DNA is TGTGCTACGCTGAGCGGGAGGGCCGAATCCTACAATGAGCAGTTCTTC. This codes for CATLSGRAESYNEQFF.

V usage is TRBV11-2 and J usage is TRBJ1-1, with D possibly matching TRBD1 (6 bases). The germline CDR1 and CDR2 sequences are SGHAT and FQNNGV. The CDR3 is 14 amino acids. The V gene lost 6 bases and the J gene lost 4 bases, with 15 bases spanning the gap. The CDR3 bases are TGTGCCAGCAGGAAGAACAGGGCCTTCACTGAAGCTTTCTTT. Amino acids: CASRKNRAFTEAFF.

The rearrangement links TRBV6-6 to TRBJ1-5; 7 positions match TRBD1. Trimming took 5 bases from V and 6 from J; bases not matched to a gene: 7. The CDR3 spans 14 residues. CDR1 MNHNY and CDR2 SVGAGI come from the germline V gene (reference sequence). As DNA, the CDR3 is TGTGCCAGCAGTGGACAGGTCCAAGGTCAGCCCCAGCATTTT. Protein sequence: CASSGQVQGQPQHF.

The V call is TRBV3-1 (or the pseudogene TRBV3-2), the J call TRBJ2-2; 8 bases fit TRBD2. This CDR3 region has 15 residues. The V gene end was trimmed by 8 bases and the J gene end by 7 bases; junction bases not matched to a gene: 12. Germline V gene data show CDR1 as LGHDT and CDR2 as YNNKEL (reference sequence). CDR3 in amino acids: CASRPPHGRGGELFF. CDR3 in DNA: TGTGCCAGCCGGCCGCCACACGGGAGGGGCGGGGAGCTGTTTTTT.

The chain uses TRBV5-5 and TRBJ2-5; TRBD2 matches 9 bases. Germline CDR1 is SGHKS and CDR2 is YYEKEE (reference sequence). The CDR3 is 15 amino acids. Trimming at V came to 6 bases and at J to 5 bases, leaving 11 bases not matched to a gene. The CDR3 DNA reads TGTGCCAGCATCCTTGCTAGCGGGGCCTCGGAGACCCAGTACTTC. Translation: CASILASGASETQYF.

The count of this clone is one. The rearrangement joins TRBV10-3 to TRBJ1-1; 8 bases map to TRBD1. The CDR3 runs to 15 residues. Germline V lookup: CDR1 ENHRY, CDR2 SYGVKD. The junction had 9 bases not matched to a gene; V was cut back by 6 bases and J by 3 bases. As DNA, the CDR3 is TGTGCCATCAGCACCTCCCAGGGGGCCGACACTGAAGCTTTCTTT. Amino acids: CAISTSQGADTEAFF.

This clone has a single count. The rearrangement joins TRBV24-1 to TRBJ2-1; the D gene is possibly TRBD1 (5 bases). The germline V and J ends were trimmed by 3 bases and 8 bases, with 16 bases remaining between them. The CDR3 is 15 amino acids. The germline CDR1 and CDR2 sequences are KGHDR and SFDVKD. In DNA form, the CDR3 reads TGTGCCACCAGTGATCCAACGAGACAGAGCGATGAGCAGTTCTTC. It yields the protein CATSDPTRQSDEQFF.

J is TRBJ1-2 and V is TRBV28; D gene unclear. The V gene's germline CDR1 is MDHEN and CDR2 SYDVKM. The CDR3 is 14 residues long. V gave up 5 bases and J gave up 3 bases, with 13 bases separating them. CDR3: CASSPPRGYYGYTF. The CDR3 DNA reads as TGTGCCAGCAGTCCCCCCCGGGGATACTATGGCTACACCTTC.

Details on this clone: Additional DNA sequences in this sample encode the identical CDR3. V and J are TRBV9 and TRBJ2-1; the match to TRBD2 covers 12 bases. The CDR3 runs 15 residues. CDR1 and CDR2 (germline): SGDLS, YYNGEE. The V segment lost 5 bases and the J segment 4 bases; nucleotides outside the gene matches: 4. In DNA, the CDR3 is TGTGCCAGCAGTGGGACTAGCGGGCCGTACAATGAGCAGTTCTTC. It yields the protein CASSGTSGPYNEQFF.

This clone showed up just a few times. The chain employs TRBV7-2 and TRBJ2-7, with D tentatively TRBD2 (6 bases). Looked up from germline, CDR1 is SGHTA and CDR2 is FQGNSA. V lost 1 base and J 2 bases, leaving 15 bases between the germline ends. The CDR3 runs 16 residues. CDR3 DNA sequence: TGTGCCAGCAGCTTAGTCGCCGGAGGGTCTACCTACGAGCAGTACTTC. The encoded protein is CASSLVAGGSTYEQYF.

The J gene is TRBJ2-7, the V gene TRBV20-1; 14 bases align to TRBD2. This CDR3 comprises 15 residues. The V gene end was trimmed by 3 bases and the J gene end by 5 bases; junction bases not matched to a gene: 6. CDR1 and CDR2 from the germline V gene are DFQATT and SNEGSKA (reference sequence). DNA of the CDR3: TGCAGTGCTAGTGCCGGGACTAGCGGGAGTAACGAGCAGTACTTC. This gives the protein CSASAGTSGSNEQYF.